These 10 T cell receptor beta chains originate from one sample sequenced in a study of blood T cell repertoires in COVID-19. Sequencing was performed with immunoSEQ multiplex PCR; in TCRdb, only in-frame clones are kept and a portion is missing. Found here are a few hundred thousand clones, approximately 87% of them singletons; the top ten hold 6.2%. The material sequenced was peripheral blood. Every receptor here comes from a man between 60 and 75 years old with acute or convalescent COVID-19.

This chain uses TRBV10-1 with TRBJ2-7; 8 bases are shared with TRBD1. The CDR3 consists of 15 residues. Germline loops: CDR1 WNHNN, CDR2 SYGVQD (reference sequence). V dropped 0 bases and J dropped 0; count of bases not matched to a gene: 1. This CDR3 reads CASSESGQDSYEQYF. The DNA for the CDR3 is TGCGCCAGCAGTGAGTCGGGACAGGACTCCTACGAGCAGTACTTC.

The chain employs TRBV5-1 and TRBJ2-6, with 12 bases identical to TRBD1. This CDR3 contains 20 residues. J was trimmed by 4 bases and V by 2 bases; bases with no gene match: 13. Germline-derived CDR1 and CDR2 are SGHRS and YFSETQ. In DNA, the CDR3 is TGCGCCAGCAGCTTCGGACGCCCCGGGACAGGGGGCGCCGGGGCCAACGTCCTGACTTTC. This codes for CASSFGRPGTGGAGANVLTF. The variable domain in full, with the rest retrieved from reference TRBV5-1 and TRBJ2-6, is KAGVTQTPRYLIKTRGQQVTLSCSPISGHRSVSWYQQTPGQGLQFLFEYFSETQRNKGNFPGRFSGRQFSNSRSEMNVSTLELGDSALYLCASSFGRPGTGGAGANVLTFGAGSRLTVL.

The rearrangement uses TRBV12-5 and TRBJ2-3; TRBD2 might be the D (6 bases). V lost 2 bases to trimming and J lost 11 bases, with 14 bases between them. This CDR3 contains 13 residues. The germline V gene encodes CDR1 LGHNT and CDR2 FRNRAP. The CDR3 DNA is TGTGCTAGTGGTTTGATGTCATTGGGAGGGCAGTATTTT. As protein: CASGLMSLGGQYF.

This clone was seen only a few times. The CDR3 nucleotides read TGTGCCATCAGACGGGACAGCCGGAACACTGAAGCTTTCTTT. Translation gives CAIRRDSRNTEAFF. This chain links TRBV10-3 with TRBJ1-1; TRBD1 matches at 7 bases. The germline CDR1 and CDR2 sequences are ENHRY and SYGVKD. The CDR3 is 14 residues long. The J segment lost 1 base and the V segment lost 6 bases, leaving 5 bases of the junction unmatched.

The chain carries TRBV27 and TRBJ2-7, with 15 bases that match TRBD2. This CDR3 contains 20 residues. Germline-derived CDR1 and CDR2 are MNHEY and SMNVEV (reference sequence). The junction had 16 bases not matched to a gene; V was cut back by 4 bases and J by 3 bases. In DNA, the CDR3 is TGTGCCAGCAGTTGGGGCCCGCCGGGACTAGCGGGAGGACAAGGCTACGAGCAGTACTTC. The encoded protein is CASSWGPPGLAGGQGYEQYF.

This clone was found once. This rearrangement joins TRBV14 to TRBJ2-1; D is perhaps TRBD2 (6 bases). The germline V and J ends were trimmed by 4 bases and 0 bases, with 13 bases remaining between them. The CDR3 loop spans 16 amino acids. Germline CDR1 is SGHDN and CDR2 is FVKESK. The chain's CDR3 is CASSLRAGSSYNEQFF. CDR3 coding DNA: TGTGCCAGCAGCCTTCGAGCGGGCAGCTCCTACAATGAGCAGTTCTTC. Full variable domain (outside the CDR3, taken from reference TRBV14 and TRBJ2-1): EAGVTQFPSHSVIEKGQTVTLRCDPISGHDNLYWYRRVMGKEIKFLLHFVKESKQDESGMPNNRFLAERTGGTYSTLKVQPAELEDSGVYFCASSLRAGSSYNEQFFGPGTRLTVL.

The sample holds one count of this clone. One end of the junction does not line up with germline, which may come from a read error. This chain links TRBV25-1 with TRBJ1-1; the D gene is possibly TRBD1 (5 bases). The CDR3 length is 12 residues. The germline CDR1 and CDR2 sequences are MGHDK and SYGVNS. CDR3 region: CASSRGWSETFF. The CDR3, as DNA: TGTGCCAGCTCTAGGGGCTGGAGTGAAACTTTCTTT.

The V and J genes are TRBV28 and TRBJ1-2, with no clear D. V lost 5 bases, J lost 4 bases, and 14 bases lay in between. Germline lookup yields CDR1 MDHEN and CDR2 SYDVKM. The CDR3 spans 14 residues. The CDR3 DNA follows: TGTGCCAGCAGTCTAGCTCAGAGGCCCTATGGCTACACCTTC. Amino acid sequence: CASSLAQRPYGYTF.

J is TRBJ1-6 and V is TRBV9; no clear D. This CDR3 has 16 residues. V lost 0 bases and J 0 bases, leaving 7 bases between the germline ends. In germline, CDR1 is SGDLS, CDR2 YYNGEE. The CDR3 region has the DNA TGTGCCAGCAGCGTAGATCCCAGCTCCTATAATTCACCCCTCCACTTT. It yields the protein CASSVDPSSYNSPLHF.

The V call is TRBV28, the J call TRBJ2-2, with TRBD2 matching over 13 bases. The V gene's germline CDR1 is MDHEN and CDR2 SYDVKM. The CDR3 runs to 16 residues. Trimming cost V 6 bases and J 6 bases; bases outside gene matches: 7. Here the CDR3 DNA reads TGTGCCAGCAGGCCCGGACTAGCGGGAGTGGCCGGGGAGCTGTTTTTT. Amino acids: CASRPGLAGVAGELFF.